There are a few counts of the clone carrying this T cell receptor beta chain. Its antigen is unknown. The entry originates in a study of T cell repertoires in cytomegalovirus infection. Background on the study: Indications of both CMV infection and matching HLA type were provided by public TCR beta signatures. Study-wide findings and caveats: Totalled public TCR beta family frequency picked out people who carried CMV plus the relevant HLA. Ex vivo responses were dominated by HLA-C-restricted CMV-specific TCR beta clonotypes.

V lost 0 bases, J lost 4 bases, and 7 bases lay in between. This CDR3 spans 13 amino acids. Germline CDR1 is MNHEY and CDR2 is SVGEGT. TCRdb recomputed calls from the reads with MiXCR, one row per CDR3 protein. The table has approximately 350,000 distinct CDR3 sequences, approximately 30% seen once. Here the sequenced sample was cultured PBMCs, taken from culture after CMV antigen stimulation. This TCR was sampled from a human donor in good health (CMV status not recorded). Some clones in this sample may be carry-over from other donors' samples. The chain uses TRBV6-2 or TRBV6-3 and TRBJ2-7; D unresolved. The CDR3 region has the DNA TGTGCCAGCAGTTACTCTGAGGTATACGAGCAGTACGTC. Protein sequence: CASSYSEVYEQYV.